A single T cell receptor (beta chain) is shown here with its context. Its target is unknown. The data were taken from a study of T-cell memory formation after mild COVID-19. About the research overall: TCR clusters were mostly donor specific.

The TCR alpha and TCR beta cDNA libraries, bearing sample barcodes and UMIs, were generated by 5'RACE using constant-segment primers. TCRdb redid the calling of the 5' RACE reads with MiXCR, one entry per CDR3 protein. Among hundreds of thousands of distinct CDR3 sequences listed, around 15% were seen once. Study-level points and caveats: Shrinking CD4+ clones were chiefly CM and EM; CD8+ ones were chiefly EMRA.

The V gene's germline CDR1 is MNHEY and CDR2 SVGEGT. V gave up 0 bases and J gave up 7 bases, with 7 bases separating them. The CDR3 totals 12 residues. The chain carries TRBV6-2 or TRBV6-3 and TRBJ2-7, with D possibly called TRBD1 or TRBD2 (5 bases each). Material for sequencing was PBMCs or a T cell subset sorted from them (not recorded which). This clonotype originated in a man aged 18 to 30 who had mild COVID-19 (a few samples of this study predate the infection). Cell type and time point are not known. As DNA, the CDR3 is TGTGCCAGCAGTTACTCGAGGGGAGAGCAGTACGTC. It is translated as CASSYSRGEQYV.